A single sample is the source of the 4 T cell receptor beta chains below, sequenced in a study of PD-L1 blockade in urothelial cancer (dated by TCRdb to 2016 to 2017). The method was the immunoSEQ multiplex PCR assay. TCRdb retrieved this table from immuneACCESS and kept in-frame rearrangements only. Not all clones are present; in checked studies, unresolved V genes account for under half, and no reason is known for the remainder. Across this sample there are around 100,000 clones, with around 93% seen only once. About 0.91% of the sample comes from the top ten. Source: PBMCs, taken around atezolizumab (anti-PD-L1) treatment. The receptors shown here come from a woman of 80 years or more with urothelial cancer.

The genes are TRBV27 and TRBJ1-1, with 8 bases aligning to TRBD1. The CDR3 loop spans 14 amino acids. V lost 5 bases, J lost 6 bases, and 8 bases stayed unmatched. The V gene's germline CDR1 is MNHEY and CDR2 SMNVEV (reference sequence). The CDR3 spells CASSLAGGFAEAFF. In nucleotides, the CDR3 is TGTGCCAGCAGTCTGGCAGGGGGCTTCGCTGAAGCTTTCTTT.

J is TRBJ1-1 and V is TRBV28, with 9 positions matching TRBD1. The J segment lost 11 bases and the V segment lost 5 bases, leaving 21 bases of the junction unmatched. CDR1 is MDHEN, CDR2 SYDVKM, per germline. The CDR3 has 17 amino acids. CDR3 nucleotide sequence: TGTGCCAGCAGTCCTTACCCCGGACAGGGGATCAGAGATATGGCTTTCTTT. Its protein is CASSPYPGQGIRDMAFF.

The chain recombines TRBV25-1 with TRBJ2-1; tentatively, D is TRBD2 (6 bases). Trimming removed 1 base from V and 7 bases from J, with 14 bases in between. Germline V gene sequence: CDR1 MGHDK, CDR2 SYGVNS. The CDR3 is 15 residues long. As DNA, the CDR3 is TGTGCCAGCAGTGAATCGGGTGGGGGGTATAATGAGCAGTTCTTC. Amino acid sequence: CASSESGGGYNEQFF.

This chain uses TRBV7-3 with TRBJ2-3; 7 nucleotides line up with TRBD2. The CDR3 runs to 15 residues. Trimming removed 2 bases from V and 3 bases from J; junction bases left unmatched: 5. Germline CDR1 is SGHTA and CDR2 is FQGTGA. The CDR3 region is CASSLGGGVTDTQYF. Written as DNA, the CDR3 is TGTGCCAGCAGCTTAGGGGGAGGGGTAACAGATACGCAGTATTTT.